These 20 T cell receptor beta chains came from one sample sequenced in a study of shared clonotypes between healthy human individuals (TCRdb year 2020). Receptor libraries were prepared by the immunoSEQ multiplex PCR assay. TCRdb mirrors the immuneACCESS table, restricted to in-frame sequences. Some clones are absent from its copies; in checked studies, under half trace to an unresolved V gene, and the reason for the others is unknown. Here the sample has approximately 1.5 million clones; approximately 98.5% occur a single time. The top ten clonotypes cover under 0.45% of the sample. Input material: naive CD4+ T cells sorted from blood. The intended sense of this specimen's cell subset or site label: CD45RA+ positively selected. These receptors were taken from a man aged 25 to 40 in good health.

The CDR3 reads CASRPEVGSGTQYF. Written as DNA, the CDR3 is TGTGCCAGTAGACCTGAAGTAGGATCGGGGACCCAGTACTTC. The V and J genes are TRBV19 and TRBJ2-5; D remains unclear. Trimming took off 6 bases at V and 7 bases at J, with 18 bases between the two ends. The CDR3 loop spans 14 amino acids. Germline CDR1 and CDR2: LNHDA and SQIVND (reference sequence).

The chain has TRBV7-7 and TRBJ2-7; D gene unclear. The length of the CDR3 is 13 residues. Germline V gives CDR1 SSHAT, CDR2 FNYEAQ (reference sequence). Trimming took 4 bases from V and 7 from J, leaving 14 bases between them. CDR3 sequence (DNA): TGTGCCAGCAGCTCCCATCCTTTGGGGGAGCAGTACTTC. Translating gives CASSSHPLGEQYF. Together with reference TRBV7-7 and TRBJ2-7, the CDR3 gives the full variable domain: GAGVSQSPRYKVTKRGQDVTLRCDPISSHATLYWYQQALGQGPEFLTYFNYEAQPDKSGLPSDRFSAERPEGSISTLTIQRTEQRDSAMYRCASSSHPLGEQYFGPGTRLTVT.

The CDR3 region has the DNA TGTGCCAGCAGCCGCTCAAACCTAGCGGGAGGCACCGGGGAGCTGTTTTTT. Translating it yields CASSRSNLAGGTGELFF. This chain uses TRBV11-2 with TRBJ2-2; 11 positions match TRBD2. Looked up from germline, CDR1 is SGHAT and CDR2 is FQNNGV. The junction had 9 bases not matched to a gene; V was cut back by 5 bases and J by 4 bases. This CDR3 region has 17 residues.

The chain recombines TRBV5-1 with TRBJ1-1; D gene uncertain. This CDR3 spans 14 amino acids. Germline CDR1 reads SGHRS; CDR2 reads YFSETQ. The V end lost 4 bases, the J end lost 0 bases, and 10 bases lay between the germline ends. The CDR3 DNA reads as TGCGCCAGCAGCCGGAGTACAATGAACACTGAAGCTTTCTTT. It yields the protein CASSRSTMNTEAFF.

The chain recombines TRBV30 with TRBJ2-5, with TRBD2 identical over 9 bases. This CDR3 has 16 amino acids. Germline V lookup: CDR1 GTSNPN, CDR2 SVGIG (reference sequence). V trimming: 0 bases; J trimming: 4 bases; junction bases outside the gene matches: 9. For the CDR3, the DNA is TGTGCCTGGAGTGTGCTGGCGGGAGGGCCCGTAGAGACCCAGTACTTC. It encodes CAWSVLAGGPVETQYF.

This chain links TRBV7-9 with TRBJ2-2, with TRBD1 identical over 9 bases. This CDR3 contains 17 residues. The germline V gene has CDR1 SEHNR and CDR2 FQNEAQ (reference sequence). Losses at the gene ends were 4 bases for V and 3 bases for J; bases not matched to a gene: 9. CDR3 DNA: TGTGCCAGCAGCTCATGGAGGGGACAGGGCGACACCGGGGAGCTGTTTTTT. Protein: CASSSWRGQGDTGELFF.

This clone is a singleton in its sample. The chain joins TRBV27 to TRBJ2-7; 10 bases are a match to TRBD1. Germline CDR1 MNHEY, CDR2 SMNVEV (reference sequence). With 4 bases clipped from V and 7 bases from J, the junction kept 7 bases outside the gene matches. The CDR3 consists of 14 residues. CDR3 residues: CASSWTGGREEQYF. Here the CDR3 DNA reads TGTGCCAGCAGTTGGACAGGGGGTAGGGAGGAGCAGTACTTC.

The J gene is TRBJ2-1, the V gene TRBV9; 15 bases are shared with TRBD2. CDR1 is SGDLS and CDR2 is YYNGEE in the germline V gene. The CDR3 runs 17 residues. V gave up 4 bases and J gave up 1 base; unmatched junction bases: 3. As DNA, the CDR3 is TGTGCCAGCAGCTTCGGACTAGCGGGAGGGTCCTACAATGAGCAGTTCTTC. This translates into CASSFGLAGGSYNEQFF.

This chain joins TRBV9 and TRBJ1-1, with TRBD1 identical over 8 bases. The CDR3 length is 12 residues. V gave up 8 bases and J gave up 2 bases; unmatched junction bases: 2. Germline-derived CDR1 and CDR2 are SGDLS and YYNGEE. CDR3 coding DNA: TGTGCCAGTGGACAGGGTAACACTGAAGCTTTCTTT. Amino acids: CASGQGNTEAFF.

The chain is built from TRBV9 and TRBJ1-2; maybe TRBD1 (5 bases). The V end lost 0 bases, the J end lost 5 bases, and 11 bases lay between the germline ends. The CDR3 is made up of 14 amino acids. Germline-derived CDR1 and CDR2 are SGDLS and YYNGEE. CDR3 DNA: TGTGCCAGCAGCGTAGAGCCCAGGGCTTATGGCTACACCTTC. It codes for CASSVEPRAYGYTF.

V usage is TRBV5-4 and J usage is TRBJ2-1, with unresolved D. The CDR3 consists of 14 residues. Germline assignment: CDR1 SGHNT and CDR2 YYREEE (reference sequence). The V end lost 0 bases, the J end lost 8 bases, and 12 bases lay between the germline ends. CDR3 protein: CASSLEVWHHEQFF. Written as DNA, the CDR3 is TGTGCCAGCAGCTTGGAGGTTTGGCACCATGAGCAGTTCTTC. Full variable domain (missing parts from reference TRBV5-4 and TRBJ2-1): ETGVTQSPTHLIKTRGQQVTLRCSSQSGHNTVSWYQQALGQGPQFIFQYYREEENGRGNFPPRFSGLQFPNYSSELNVNALELDDSALYLCASSLEVWHHEQFFGPGTRLTVL.

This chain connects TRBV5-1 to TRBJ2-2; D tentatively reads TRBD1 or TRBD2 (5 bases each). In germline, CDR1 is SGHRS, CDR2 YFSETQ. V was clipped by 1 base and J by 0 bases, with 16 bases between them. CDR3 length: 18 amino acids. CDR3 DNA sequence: TGCGCCAGCAGCTTGTACCCCCGGGACCACTCGAACACCGGGGAGCTGTTTTTT. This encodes CASSLYPRDHSNTGELFF. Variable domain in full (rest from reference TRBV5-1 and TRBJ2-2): KAGVTQTPRYLIKTRGQQVTLSCSPISGHRSVSWYQQTPGQGLQFLFEYFSETQRNKGNFPGRFSGRQFSNSRSEMNVSTLELGDSALYLCASSLYPRDHSNTGELFFGEGSRLTVL.

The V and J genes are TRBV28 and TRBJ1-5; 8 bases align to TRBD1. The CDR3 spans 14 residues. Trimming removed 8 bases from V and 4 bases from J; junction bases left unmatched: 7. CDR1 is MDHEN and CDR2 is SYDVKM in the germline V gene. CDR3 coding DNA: TGTGCCAGCGGACGGACAGGGCGAAATCAGCCCCAGCATTTT. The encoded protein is CASGRTGRNQPQHF.

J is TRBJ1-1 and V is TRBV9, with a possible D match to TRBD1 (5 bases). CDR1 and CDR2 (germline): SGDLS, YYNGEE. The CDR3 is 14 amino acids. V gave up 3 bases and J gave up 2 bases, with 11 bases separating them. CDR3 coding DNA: TGTGCCAGCAGCGCTACACAGGCTAACACTGAAGCTTTCTTT. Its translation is CASSATQANTEAFF.

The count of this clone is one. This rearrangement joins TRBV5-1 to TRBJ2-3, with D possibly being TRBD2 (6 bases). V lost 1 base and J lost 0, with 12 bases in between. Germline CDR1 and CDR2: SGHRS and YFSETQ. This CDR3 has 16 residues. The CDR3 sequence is CASSLQGGLSTDTQYF. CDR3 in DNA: TGCGCCAGCAGCTTGCAAGGTGGACTAAGCACAGATACGCAGTATTTT.

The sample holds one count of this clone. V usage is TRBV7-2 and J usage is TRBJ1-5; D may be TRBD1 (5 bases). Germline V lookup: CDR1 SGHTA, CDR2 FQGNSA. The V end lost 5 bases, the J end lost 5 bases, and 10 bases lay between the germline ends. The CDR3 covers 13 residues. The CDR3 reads CASSAQGDQPQHF. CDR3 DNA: TGTGCCAGCAGCGCCCAGGGCGATCAGCCCCAGCATTTT. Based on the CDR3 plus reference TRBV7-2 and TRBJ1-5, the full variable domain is GAGVSQSPSNKVTEKGKDVELRCDPISGHTALYWYRQSLGQGLEFLIYFQGNSAPDKSGLPSDRFSAERTGGSVSTLTIQRTQQEDSAVYLCASSAQGDQPQHFGDGTRLSIL.

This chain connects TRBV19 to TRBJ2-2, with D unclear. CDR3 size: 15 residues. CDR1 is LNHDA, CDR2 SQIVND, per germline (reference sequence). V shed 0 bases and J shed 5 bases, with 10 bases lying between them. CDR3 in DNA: TGTGCCAGTAGTATAGATTCTCGAGTGACCGGGGAGCTGTTTTTT. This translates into CASSIDSRVTGELFF.

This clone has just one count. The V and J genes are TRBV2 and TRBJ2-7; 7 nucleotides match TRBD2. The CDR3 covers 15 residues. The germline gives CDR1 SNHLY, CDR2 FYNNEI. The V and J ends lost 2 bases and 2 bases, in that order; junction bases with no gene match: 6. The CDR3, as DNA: TGTGCCAGCAGTGAATCTCGAGCGGGGACCTACGAGCAGTACTTC. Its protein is CASSESRAGTYEQYF.

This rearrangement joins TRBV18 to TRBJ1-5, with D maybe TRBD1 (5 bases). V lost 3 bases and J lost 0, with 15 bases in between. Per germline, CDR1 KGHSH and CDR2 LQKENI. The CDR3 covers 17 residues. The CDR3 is CASSPVGGGSSNQPQHF. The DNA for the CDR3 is TGTGCCAGCTCACCCGTCGGGGGGGGGAGTAGCAATCAGCCCCAGCATTTT.

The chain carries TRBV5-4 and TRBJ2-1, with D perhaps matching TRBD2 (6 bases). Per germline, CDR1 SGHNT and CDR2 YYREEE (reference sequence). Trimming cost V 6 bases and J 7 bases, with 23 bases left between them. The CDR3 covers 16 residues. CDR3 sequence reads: CASTSSEGTTGNEQFF. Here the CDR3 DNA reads TGTGCCAGCACCTCTTCGGAGGGAACTACCGGGAATGAGCAGTTCTTC.